This T cell receptor beta chain was captured by sequencing in a study of cytomegalovirus exposure and HLA in healthy donors. The PCR was carried out with 60 Vbeta primers and 13 Jbeta primers. This table comes from immunoSEQ multiplex PCR, and its TCRdb copy is limited to in-frame clones, with some not included. This table holds tens of thousands of clones, around 67% found once. In the case of this clone: This sample also contains other DNA sequences that code for the same CDR3.

CDR1 and CDR2 (germline): MGHRA, YSYEKL. The V end lost 4 bases, the J end lost 1 base, and 17 bases lay between the germline ends. The CDR3 consists of 16 residues. The gene calls are TRBV4-1 and TRBJ2-7, with D possibly being TRBD2 (5 bases). The sequenced sample consisted of PBMCs. This TCR was recovered from a woman in her forties or fifties in good health and CMV-seropositive. In DNA form, the CDR3 reads TGCGCCAGCAGCCGAGAAGAGGGCCTAGGGTCCTACGAGCAGTACTTC. Its translation is CASSREEGLGSYEQYF.